This record covers a single TCR beta chain. Its target is unknown. Researchers secured at least one pre-ART and at least two post-ART PBMC samples from each donor. None of the participants with HIV were treated outside the United States. Prior to DNA extraction, the samples held roughly 1-10 million cryopreserved PBMC. This entry comes from a study of long-term antiretroviral therapy in people with HIV. Between the trimmed V and J ends, which lost 3 bases and 4 bases, there was a span of 19 bases. CDR1 MNHEY and CDR2 SMNVEV come from the germline V gene (reference sequence). The length of the CDR3 is 17 residues. Study-wide results and limits: Across all time points, the repertoire was dominated by clones that expanded before ART.

Assay version v3.0 of immunoSEQ was used, and it was run at survey level. TCRdb's table, derived via immunoSEQ multiplex PCR, lists solely in-frame clones and lacks some. The table lists about 28,000 clones, around 80% of them singletons. This rearrangement joins TRBV27 to TRBJ2-1; maybe TRBD1 (5 bases). The clonotype was recovered from a man aged 35 to 55 with HIV. The sequenced sample was unsorted PBMCs, obtained 3 years after starting antiretroviral therapy. The CDR3 sequence is CASSLRGGQGNYNEQFF. In DNA, the CDR3 is TGTGCCAGCAGTTTGCGCGGTGGGCAGGGCAATTACAATGAGCAGTTCTTC.